These 9 T cell receptor beta chains came from one sample sequenced in a study of cytomegalovirus exposure and HLA in healthy donors. Primers for the PCR totalled 60 Vbeta and 13 Jbeta. TCRdb keeps only in-frame clones here, not all; method: immunoSEQ multiplex PCR. The table has 80,000 to 100,000 clones, 77% seen once. Sequenced sample: PBMCs. All receptors come from a man aged 45-65 years in good health and CMV-seropositive.

The chain couples TRBV9 to TRBJ1-1; D remains unclear. V was cut by 2 bases and J by 0 bases, with 8 bases left in between. Germline V lookup: CDR1 SGDLS, CDR2 YYNGEE. The CDR3 has 14 residues. The CDR3 DNA follows: TGTGCCAGCAGCGTTTTACAGCTGAACACTGAAGCTTTCTTT. Residues: CASSVLQLNTEAFF.

This clone was seen more than once but under ten times. The chain joins TRBV4-2 to TRBJ2-5; 11 nucleotides agree with TRBD2. Per the germline V gene, CDR1 is LGHNA and CDR2 is YNFKEQ. The CDR3 covers 16 residues. J was trimmed by 1 base and V by 1 base; bases with no gene match: 2. The CDR3 nucleotides are TGTGCCAGCAGCCAAGCTAGCGGGGGGCTCCAAGAGACCCAGTACTTC. It encodes CASSQASGGLQETQYF.

This chain uses TRBV7-6 with TRBJ2-3, with 14 nucleotides matching TRBD2. CDR1 is SGHVS and CDR2 is FNYEAQ in the germline V gene. CDR3 length: 16 amino acids. V shed 5 bases, J shed 0 bases, and the junction held 1 base outside the gene matches. CDR3 amino acids: CASSRTSGGSTDTQYF. Here the CDR3 DNA reads TGTGCCAGCAGCAGGACTAGCGGGGGGAGCACAGATACGCAGTATTTT.

This clone was detected only once. V is TRBV5-1 and J is TRBJ2-5; TRBD2 agrees at 9 bases. Germline values: CDR1 SGHRS, CDR2 YFSETQ. The CDR3 extends over 14 amino acids. The J segment lost 1 base and the V segment lost 4 bases, leaving 2 bases of the junction unmatched. This CDR3 reads CASSPTSGQETQYF. In DNA form, the CDR3 reads TGCGCCAGCAGCCCGACTAGCGGCCAAGAGACCCAGTACTTC.

The chain links TRBV5-6 to TRBJ2-3; unclear D gene. CDR3 length: 16 residues. Trimming took off 0 bases at V and 0 bases at J, with 11 bases between the two ends. The V gene's germline CDR1 is SGHDT and CDR2 YYEEEE. CDR3 nucleotides: TGTGCCAGCAGCTTGGCGGTTTCACCTAGCACAGATACGCAGTATTTT. This gives the protein CASSLAVSPSTDTQYF.

In DNA form, the CDR3 reads TGTGCCAGCAGCTTAGATAGGAGAACCGGGGAGCTGTTTTTT. This codes for CASSLDRRTGELFF. The rearrangement uses TRBV11-2 and TRBJ2-2; no clear D gene. The ends were cut back, 0 bases at V and 5 bases at J, with 7 bases in the middle. The CDR3 spans 14 residues. Germline lookup yields CDR1 SGHAT and CDR2 FQNNGV.

J is TRBJ1-4 and V is TRBV18; 9 bases align to TRBD1. Germline CDR1 reads KGHSH; CDR2 reads LQKENI. This CDR3 has 15 residues. The V and J ends lost 6 bases and 7 bases, in that order; junction bases with no gene match: 9. The CDR3 here is CASSLTGTGSEKLFF. The CDR3 coding sequence is TGTGCCAGCTCCCTAACCGGGACAGGGAGTGAAAAACTGTTTTTT.

This chain connects TRBV5-1 to TRBJ1-5; a possible D gene is TRBD1 (5 bases). Trimming removed 1 base at V and 0 bases at J, with 14 bases between. Germline loops: CDR1 SGHRS, CDR2 YFSETQ. This CDR3 spans 17 amino acids. The DNA for the CDR3 is TGCGCCAGCAGCTTGTCCCCCCTGACAGATAGCAATCAGCCCCAGCATTTT. This encodes CASSLSPLTDSNQPQHF.

This clone appeared a few times. The chain combines TRBV13 with TRBJ2-2; TRBD2 aligns across 12 bases. CDR3 length: 15 amino acids. The germline CDR1 and CDR2 sequences are PRHDT and FYEKMQ (reference sequence). The V gene end was trimmed by 7 bases and the J gene end by 7 bases; junction bases not matched to a gene: 7. In DNA, the CDR3 is TGTGCCAGCAAGCCTAGCGGGGGGGCCGTCGGGGAGCTGTTTTTT. Encoded protein: CASKPSGGAVGELFF.